Below, 25 T cell receptor beta chains from the same sample are listed, as sequenced in a study of response to subunit inactivated influenza vaccine listed by TCRdb under 2018. Library prep was done by RT-PCR. TCRdb lists the instrument as Illumina HiSeq 2500. TCRdb took the public reads, trimmed them with fastp at Q25, ran MiXCR for clone calling and kept in-frame beta chains. Rows merge per CDR3 protein into single entries with the most common DNA and genes. A total of approximately 530,000 distinct CDR3 sequences appear in this sample, under 9% of them only once. The ten biggest clones cover roughly 13% of the sample. The sample here was PBMCs from blood, taken around 25 months after vaccination. These receptors originate from a man between 50 and 69 years old who received an inactivated influenza vaccine. Donor details come from another sample of the same person, matched by shared clones.

The table lists this clonotype with many counts. The chain uses TRBV4-3 and TRBJ2-1; TRBD1 might be the D (5 bases). This CDR3 spans 15 amino acids. V gave up 2 bases and J gave up 4 bases, with 12 bases separating them. Germline V gives CDR1 LGHNA, CDR2 YSLEER. The CDR3, as DNA: TGCGCCAGCAGCCAAAGGGGAATTGGTTACAATGAGCAGTTCTTC. Translating gives CASSQRGIGYNEQFF.

This clonotype was seen a few times. The chain uses TRBV6-2 or TRBV6-3 and TRBJ1-2, with 8 nucleotides matching TRBD1. This CDR3 is built from 16 residues. V gave up 6 bases and J gave up 1 base; unmatched junction bases: 10. Germline CDR1 and CDR2: MNHEY and SVGEGT. The CDR3 sequence: CASRTGTGSLNYGYTF. Here the CDR3 DNA reads TGTGCCAGCAGAACCGGGACAGGATCACTTAACTATGGCTACACCTTC.

This CDR3 reads CASSQDSMGDTEAFF. The CDR3 DNA reads TGCGCCAGCAGCCAAGATTCTATGGGGGACACTGAAGCTTTCTTT. The V gene is TRBV4-3, the J gene TRBJ1-1; possibly TRBD1 for D (5 bases). Germline assignment: CDR1 LGHNA and CDR2 YSLEER. V was pared by 0 bases and J by 3 bases, with 11 bases between. This CDR3 spans 15 amino acids.

This clonotype has ten or more counts. The chain links TRBV5-6 to TRBJ2-5; no reliable D call. The CDR3 contains 15 residues. Per germline, CDR1 SGHDT and CDR2 YYEEEE. Trimming left V 4 bases short and J 2 bases short, with 15 bases between. CDR3 bases: TGTGCCAGCAGCAACATGAAAGTACTTCAAGAGACCCAGTACTTC. This encodes CASSNMKVLQETQYF.

This clonotype was found many times. This chain links TRBV7-9 with TRBJ2-3, with D perhaps TRBD1 (5 bases). V shed 1 base and J shed 4 bases, with 9 bases lying between them. The CDR3 totals 14 residues. Looked up from germline, CDR1 is SEHNR and CDR2 is FQNEAQ (reference sequence). The CDR3: CASSLGSRADTQYF. The CDR3 DNA reads TGTGCCAGCAGCTTAGGGTCCAGGGCAGATACGCAGTATTTT.

The chain links TRBV4-2 to TRBJ2-4, with D unclear. This CDR3 has 14 residues. Trimming cost V 0 bases and J 5 bases, with 8 bases left between them. Germline V CDR1 and CDR2: LGHNA, YNFKEQ. The CDR3 here is CASSQEGTENIQYF. The CDR3 nucleotides read TGTGCCAGCAGCCAAGAGGGAACAGAAAACATTCAGTACTTC.

The rearrangement joins TRBV9 to TRBJ2-1; 10 nucleotides align to TRBD2. Germline assignment: CDR1 SGDLS and CDR2 YYNGEE. There are 17 residues in the CDR3. J lost 4 bases, V lost 0 bases, and 7 bases had no gene match. The CDR3 here is CASSVGASGRPYNEQFF. CDR3 coding DNA: TGTGCCAGCAGCGTAGGGGCTAGCGGGAGACCTTACAATGAGCAGTTCTTC.

The chain carries TRBV2 and TRBJ2-1; TRBD2 is a possible D gene (5 bases). V gave up 8 bases and J gave up 0 bases, with 17 bases separating them. The CDR3 contains 16 residues. CDR1 SNHLY and CDR2 FYNNEI come from the germline V gene. In nucleotides, the CDR3 is TGTGCCAGCGGGGAGAGCGGATACAGCTCCTACAATGAGCAGTTCTTC. Its protein is CASGESGYSSYNEQFF.

This chain uses TRBV18 with TRBJ2-1; 7 nucleotides match TRBD2. Germline V CDR1 and CDR2: KGHSH, LQKENI. V gave up 5 bases and J gave up 5 bases; unmatched junction bases: 6. This CDR3 spans 14 amino acids. The CDR3 is CASSSRAGNNEQFF. The CDR3, as DNA: TGTGCCAGCTCATCCCGAGCGGGAAACAATGAGCAGTTCTTC.

This clonotype was found a few times. The chain links TRBV27 to TRBJ2-1; D gene unclear. The V gene's germline CDR1 is MNHEY and CDR2 SMNVEV (reference sequence). V gave up 2 bases and J gave up 9 bases, with 14 bases separating them. This CDR3 is 14 amino acids long. CDR3 region: CASSLPTRPTEQFF. The CDR3 DNA sequence: TGTGCCAGCAGTTTACCTACCAGGCCCACTGAGCAGTTCTTC.

The rearrangement joins TRBV20-1 to TRBJ2-1, with D perhaps TRBD2 (5 bases). V was cut by 0 bases and J by 4 bases, with 13 bases left in between. The CDR3 totals 15 residues. Germline V gene sequence: CDR1 DFQATT, CDR2 SNEGSKA (reference sequence). CDR3 sequence reads: CSARDSQRIYNEQFF. The CDR3 coding sequence is TGCAGTGCTAGAGATTCCCAGCGGATATACAATGAGCAGTTCTTC.

This clonotype turned up a few times. The V call is TRBV5-4, the J call TRBJ1-2; D may be TRBD1 (5 bases). This CDR3 is 13 amino acids long. Trimming left V 6 bases short and J 2 bases short, with 11 bases between. Germline CDR1 and CDR2: SGHNT and YYREEE (reference sequence). The CDR3 loop reads CASTDGGNYGYTF. The CDR3 nucleotides read TGTGCCAGCACCGACGGGGGGAACTATGGCTACACCTTC.

This clonotype occurred many times. This chain connects TRBV4-2 to TRBJ1-1; D uncertain. The germline gives CDR1 LGHNA, CDR2 YNFKEQ. CDR3 length: 15 amino acids. V was cut by 1 base and J by 1 base, with 10 bases left in between. CDR3 sequence (DNA): TGTGCCAGCAGCCAAGCCGCCCTACAGAACACTGAAGCTTTCTTT. The encoded protein is CASSQAALQNTEAFF.

This sequence joins TRBV20-1 and TRBJ1-1, with D unresolved. V was clipped by 5 bases and J by 0 bases, with 13 bases between them. Germline loops: CDR1 DFQATT, CDR2 SNEGSKA (reference sequence). CDR3 length: 14 amino acids. The DNA of the CDR3 is TGCAGTGCTCCCTCTACAATCCTGAACACTGAAGCTTTCTTT. Residues: CSAPSTILNTEAFF.

This clonotype was counted a few times. The chain links TRBV7-6 to TRBJ2-4; tentatively, D is TRBD1 (6 bases). The CDR3 has 13 residues. Germline values: CDR1 SGHVS, CDR2 FNYEAQ. Trimming shortened V by 2 bases and J by 8 bases, and 10 bases separated the two germline ends. The CDR3 reads CASSLWDKDIQYF. For the CDR3, the DNA is TGTGCCAGCAGCTTATGGGACAAGGACATTCAGTACTTC.

This clonotype came up many times. The genes are TRBV27 and TRBJ2-3, with TRBD2 matching 7 bases. In germline, CDR1 is MNHEY, CDR2 SMNVEV (reference sequence). The J segment lost 2 bases and the V segment lost 3 bases, leaving 5 bases of the junction unmatched. This CDR3 comprises 15 residues. The CDR3 bases are TGTGCCAGCAGTTTTTCACTAGCGTACACAGATACGCAGTATTTT. Encoded protein: CASSFSLAYTDTQYF.

This clonotype was counted only a few times. The chain joins TRBV5-1 to TRBJ2-4; 8 nucleotides align to TRBD1. The length of the CDR3 is 16 residues. Germline V gene data show CDR1 as SGHRS and CDR2 as YFSETQ. J was trimmed by 4 bases and V by 0 bases; bases with no gene match: 6. The CDR3 spells CASSLGGTGEKNIQYF. The CDR3 coding sequence is TGCGCCAGCAGCTTGGGAGGGACAGGCGAGAAAAACATTCAGTACTTC.

This clonotype has more than one count but fewer than ten. The V call is TRBV20-1, the J call TRBJ2-7; 8 bases agree with TRBD2. Germline V gene data show CDR1 as DFQATT and CDR2 as SNEGSKA (reference sequence). The CDR3 is 17 residues long. The trim removed 6 bases at V and 1 base at J, leaving 17 bases unmatched. CDR3 amino acids: CSAGPGGKQGGSYEQYF. The CDR3 bases are TGCAGTGCAGGGCCGGGGGGGAAACAGGGAGGTTCCTACGAGCAGTACTTC.

The J gene is TRBJ2-3, the V gene TRBV10-3; 13 positions agree with TRBD2. Losses at the gene ends were 5 bases for V and 4 bases for J; bases not matched to a gene: 12. The length of the CDR3 is 18 residues. Germline V gives CDR1 ENHRY, CDR2 SYGVKD. CDR3 sequence (DNA): TGTGCCATCAGTAGCCAGGGTGGAGGACTAGCGGGAGCAGATACGCAGTATTTT. Protein sequence: CAISSQGGGLAGADTQYF.

A few counts support this clonotype. The V and J genes are TRBV28 and TRBJ2-7; no firm D call. V lost 1 base to trimming and J lost 4 bases, with 8 bases between them. Germline loops: CDR1 MDHEN, CDR2 SYDVKM. The CDR3 has 13 residues. Here the CDR3 reads CASSLYGRYEQYF. CDR3 DNA sequence: TGTGCCAGCAGTTTATACGGCAGGTACGAGCAGTACTTC.

The chain has TRBV20-1 and TRBJ2-5; D is undetermined. The V gene lost 6 bases and the J gene lost 4 bases, with 6 bases spanning the gap. CDR1 is DFQATT and CDR2 is SNEGSKA in the germline V gene (reference sequence). This CDR3 has 10 residues. In DNA, the CDR3 is TGCAGTGCCAAAATAGAGACCCAGTACTTC. Protein: CSAKIETQYF.

The chain carries TRBV5-1 and TRBJ2-7, with a possible D match to TRBD1 (7 bases). V gave up 4 bases and J gave up 1 base, with 15 bases separating them. In germline, CDR1 is SGHRS, CDR2 YFSETQ. CDR3 length: 15 residues. CDR3 protein: CASSGGTVPSYEQYF. CDR3 DNA: TGCGCCAGCAGCGGAGGGACAGTACCATCCTACGAGCAGTACTTC. Drawing the rest from reference TRBV5-1 and TRBJ2-7, the complete variable domain is KAGVTQTPRYLIKTRGQQVTLSCSPISGHRSVSWYQQTPGQGLQFLFEYFSETQRNKGNFPGRFSGRQFSNSRSEMNVSTLELGDSALYLCASSGGTVPSYEQYFGPGTRLTVT.

This clonotype was recorded many times. The chain has TRBV6-1 and TRBJ2-1, with TRBD2 as a possible D gene (6 bases). CDR1 MNHNS and CDR2 SASEGT come from the germline V gene. The CDR3 contains 13 residues. V was pared by 5 bases and J by 4 bases, with 9 bases between. DNA for the CDR3: TGTGCCAGCAGTCGGGGGATGTACAATGAGCAGTTCTTC. Translating gives CASSRGMYNEQFF.

The chain carries TRBV7-2 and TRBJ2-7; no clear D gene. Germline CDR1 is SGHTA and CDR2 is FQGNSA. Trimming took 1 base from V and 6 from J, leaving 13 bases between them. The CDR3 spans 14 residues. The CDR3 region has the DNA TGTGCCAGCAGCTTAGAACGGGTCCCGACCGAGCAGTACTTC. Its protein is CASSLERVPTEQYF. Together with reference TRBV7-2 and TRBJ2-7, the CDR3 gives the full variable domain: GAGVSQSPSNKVTEKGKDVELRCDPISGHTALYWYRQSLGQGLEFLIYFQGNSAPDKSGLPSDRFSAERTGGSVSTLTIQRTQQEDSAVYLCASSLERVPTEQYFGPGTRLTVT.

In this sample, this clonotype turned up a few times. The chain carries TRBV12-3 or TRBV12-4 and TRBJ2-1, with 13 nucleotides matching TRBD2. The J segment lost 0 bases and the V segment lost 6 bases, leaving 8 bases of the junction unmatched. The CDR3 spans 18 residues. The CDR3 nucleotides are TGTGCCAGCAGGACTAGCGGGGGGCCACCGAGCTCCTACAATGAGCAGTTCTTC. Encoded protein: CASRTSGGPPSSYNEQFF.